This T cell receptor beta chain was observed in a study of shared clonotypes between healthy human individuals. Generated by immunoSEQ multiplex PCR, the TCRdb table keeps only in-frame clones and is missing some. The profile shows about 750,000 clones, 92% of them singletons. Germline V gives CDR1 KGHSH, CDR2 LQKENI. Trimming took 8 bases from V and 0 from J, leaving 4 bases between them. This CDR3 is built from 12 residues. The naive CD8 subset, CD45RO-negative cells positively selected for CCR7, excluded terminally differentiated effector memory CD45RA+ cells. The V and J genes are TRBV18 and TRBJ2-2; D remains ambiguous. The sample was naive CD8+ T cells sorted from blood. This clonotype was obtained from a man under 40 in good health. The CDR3 region is CASPANTGELFF. The CDR3 DNA is TGTGCCAGCCCCGCGAACACCGGGGAGCTGTTTTTT. Together with reference TRBV18 and TRBJ2-2, the CDR3 gives the full variable domain: NAGVMQNPRHLVRRRGQEARLRCSPMKGHSHVYWYRQLPEEGLKFMVYLQKENIIDESGMPKERFSAEFPKEGPSILRIQQVVRGDSAAYFCASPANTGELFFGEGSRLTVL.